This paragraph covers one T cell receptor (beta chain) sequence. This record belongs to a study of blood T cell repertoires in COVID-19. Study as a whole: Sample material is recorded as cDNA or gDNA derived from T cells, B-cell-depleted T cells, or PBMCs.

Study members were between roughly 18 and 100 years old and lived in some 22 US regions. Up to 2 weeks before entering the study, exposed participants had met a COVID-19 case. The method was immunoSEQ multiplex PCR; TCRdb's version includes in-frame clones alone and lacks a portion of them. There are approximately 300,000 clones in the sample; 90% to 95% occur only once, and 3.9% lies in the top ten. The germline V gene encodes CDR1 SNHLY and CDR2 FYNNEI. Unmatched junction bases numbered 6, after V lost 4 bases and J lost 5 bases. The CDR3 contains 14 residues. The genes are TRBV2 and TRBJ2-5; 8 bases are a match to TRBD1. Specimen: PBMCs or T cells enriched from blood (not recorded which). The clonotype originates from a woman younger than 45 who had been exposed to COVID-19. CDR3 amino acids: CASSGNRGTETQYF. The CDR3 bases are TGTGCCAGCAGTGGTAACAGGGGGACTGAGACCCAGTACTTC.